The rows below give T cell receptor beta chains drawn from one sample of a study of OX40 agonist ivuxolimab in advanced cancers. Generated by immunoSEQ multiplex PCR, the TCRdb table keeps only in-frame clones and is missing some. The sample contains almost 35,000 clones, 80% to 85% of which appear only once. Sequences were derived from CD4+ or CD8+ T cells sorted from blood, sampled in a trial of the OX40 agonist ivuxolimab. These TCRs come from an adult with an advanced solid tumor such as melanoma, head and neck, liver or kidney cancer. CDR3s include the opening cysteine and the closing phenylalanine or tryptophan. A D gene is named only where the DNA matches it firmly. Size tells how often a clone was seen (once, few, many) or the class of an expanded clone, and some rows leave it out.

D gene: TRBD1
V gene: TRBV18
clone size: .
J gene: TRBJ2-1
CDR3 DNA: TGTGCCAGCTCACCGACAGGGACCGTCGATGAGCAGTTCTTC
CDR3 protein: CASSPTGTVDEQFF

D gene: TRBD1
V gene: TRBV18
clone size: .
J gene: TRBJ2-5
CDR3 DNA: TGTGCCAGCTCAACGACAGGGGGGCGAGAGACCCAGTACTTC
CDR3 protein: CASSTTGGRETQYF

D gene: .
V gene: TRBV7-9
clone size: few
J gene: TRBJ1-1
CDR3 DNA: TGTGCCAGCAGAGAATCGGGAAACACTGAAGCTTTCTTT
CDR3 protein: CASRESGNTEAFF

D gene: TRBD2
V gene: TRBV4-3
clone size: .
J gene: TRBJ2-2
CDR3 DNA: TGCGCCAGCAGCCTAAATGCGGGCGGGGGGGCCTTGAGCACCGGGGAGCTGTTTTTT
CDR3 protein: CASSLNAGGGALSTGELFF

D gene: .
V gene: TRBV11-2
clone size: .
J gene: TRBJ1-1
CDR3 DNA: TGTGCCAGCAGCTTTCGACAGAAAGAGAACACTGAAGCTTTCTTT
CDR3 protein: CASSFRQKENTEAFF

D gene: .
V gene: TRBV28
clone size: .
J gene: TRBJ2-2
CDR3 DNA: TGTGCCAGCAGCCCCATTGTCCTCGCCGGGGAGCTGTTTTTT
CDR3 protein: CASSPIVLAGELFF

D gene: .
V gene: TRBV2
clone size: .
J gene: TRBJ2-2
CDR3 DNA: TGTGCCAGCAGTGAAAGACGGGACACCGGGGAGCTGTTTTTT
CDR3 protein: CASSERRDTGELFF

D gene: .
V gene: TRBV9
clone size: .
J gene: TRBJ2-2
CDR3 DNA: TGTGCCAGCAGCCTTAGAGCAGATAACACCGGGGAGCTGTTTTTT
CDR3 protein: CASSLRADNTGELFF

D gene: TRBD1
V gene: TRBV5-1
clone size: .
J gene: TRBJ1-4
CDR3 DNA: TGCGCCAGCAGCCCTGACAGGGTTAGACTGTTTTTT
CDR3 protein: CASSPDRVRLFF

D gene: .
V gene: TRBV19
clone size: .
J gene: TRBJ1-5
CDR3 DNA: TGTGCCAGTAGTATTCAAAGGGAAGGGAATCAGCCCCAGCATTTT
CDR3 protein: CASSIQREGNQPQHF

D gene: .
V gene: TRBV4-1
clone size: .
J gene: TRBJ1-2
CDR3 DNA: TGCGCCAGCAGCCAAGATAGCGACCGCCTCTTCTATGGCTACACCTTC
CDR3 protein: CASSQDSDRLFYGYTF

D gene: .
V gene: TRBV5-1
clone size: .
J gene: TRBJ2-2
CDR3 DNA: TGCGCCAGCAGCGGGGAAGCGATGGCCGGGGAGCTGTTTTTT
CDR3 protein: CASSGEAMAGELFF

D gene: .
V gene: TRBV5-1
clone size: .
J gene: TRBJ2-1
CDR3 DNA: TGCGCCAGCAGCAGGAGGGGGAGGGAGGACAATGAGCAGTTCTTC
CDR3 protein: CASSRRGREDNEQFF

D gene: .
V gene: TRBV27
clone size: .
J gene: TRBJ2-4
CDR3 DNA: TGTGCCAGCAACCCCGCGGGGCCTCCCCTTAATCACATTCAGTACTTC
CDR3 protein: CASNPAGPPLNHIQYF

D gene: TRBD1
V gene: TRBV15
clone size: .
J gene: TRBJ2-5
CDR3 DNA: TGTGCCACCCTCAGGGGGCAGCTGGATGAGACCCAGTACTTC
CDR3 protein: CATLRGQLDETQYF

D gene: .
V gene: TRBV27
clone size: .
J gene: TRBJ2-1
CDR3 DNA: TGTGCCAGCAGTTCTAGTTCCTACAATGAGCAGTTCTTC
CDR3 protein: CASSSSSYNEQFF

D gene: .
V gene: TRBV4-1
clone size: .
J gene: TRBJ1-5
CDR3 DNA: TGCGCCAGCTCCCCTTCGGGACATTTGAATCAGCCCCAGCATTTT
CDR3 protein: CASSPSGHLNQPQHF

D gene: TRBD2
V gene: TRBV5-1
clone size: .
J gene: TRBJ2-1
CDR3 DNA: TGCGCCAGCAGCCAAGCGGGGCTCGACAATGAGCAGTTCTTC
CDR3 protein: CASSQAGLDNEQFF

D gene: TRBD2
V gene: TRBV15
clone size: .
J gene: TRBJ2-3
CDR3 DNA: TGTGCCACCAGCAGAGATGGGACTAGCGGGGTCACAGATACGCAGTATTTT
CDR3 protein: CATSRDGTSGVTDTQYF

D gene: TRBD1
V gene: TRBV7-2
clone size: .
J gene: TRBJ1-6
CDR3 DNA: TGTGCCAGCAGCTTAGCCCTGGGAGGACAGGGAAGCTATAATTCACCCCTCCACTTT
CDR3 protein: CASSLALGGQGSYNSPLHF

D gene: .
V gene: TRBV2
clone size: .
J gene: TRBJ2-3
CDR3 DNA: TGTGCCAGCAGGAGGTGGCCGGCTGCAGGTACAGATACGCAGTATTTT
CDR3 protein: CASRRWPAAGTDTQYF